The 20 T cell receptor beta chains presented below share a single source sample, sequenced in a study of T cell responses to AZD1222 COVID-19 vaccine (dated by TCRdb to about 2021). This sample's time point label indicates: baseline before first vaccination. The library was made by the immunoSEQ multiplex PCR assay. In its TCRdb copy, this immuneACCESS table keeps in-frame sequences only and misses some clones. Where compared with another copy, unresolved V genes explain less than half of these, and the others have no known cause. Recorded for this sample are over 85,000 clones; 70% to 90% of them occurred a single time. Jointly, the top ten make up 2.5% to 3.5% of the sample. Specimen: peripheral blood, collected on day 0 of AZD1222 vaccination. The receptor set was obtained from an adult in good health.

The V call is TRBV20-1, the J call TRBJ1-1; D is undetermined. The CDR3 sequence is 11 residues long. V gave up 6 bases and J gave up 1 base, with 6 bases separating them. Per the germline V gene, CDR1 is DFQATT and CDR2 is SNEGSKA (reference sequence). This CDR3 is CSAPRNTEAFF. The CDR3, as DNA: TGCAGTGCACCCCGGAACACTGAAGCTTTCTTT.

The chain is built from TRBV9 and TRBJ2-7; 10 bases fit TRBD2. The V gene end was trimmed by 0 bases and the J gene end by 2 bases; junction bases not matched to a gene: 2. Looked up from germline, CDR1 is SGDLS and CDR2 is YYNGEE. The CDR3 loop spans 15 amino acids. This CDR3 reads CASSVASGRAYEQYF. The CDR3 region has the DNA TGTGCCAGCAGCGTAGCGAGCGGGAGGGCCTACGAGCAGTACTTC.

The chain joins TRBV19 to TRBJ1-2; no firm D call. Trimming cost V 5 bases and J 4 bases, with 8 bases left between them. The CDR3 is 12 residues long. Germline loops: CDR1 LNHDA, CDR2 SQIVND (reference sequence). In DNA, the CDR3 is TGTGCCAGTAGTGAAGCCCTCTATGGCTACACCTTC. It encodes CASSEALYGYTF.

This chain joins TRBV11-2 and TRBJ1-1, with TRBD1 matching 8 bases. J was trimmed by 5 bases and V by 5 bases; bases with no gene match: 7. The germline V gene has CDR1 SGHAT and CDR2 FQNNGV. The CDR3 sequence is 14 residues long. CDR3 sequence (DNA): TGTGCCAGCAGCCCTTTCACAGGGGGGACTGAAGCTTTCTTT. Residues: CASSPFTGGTEAFF.

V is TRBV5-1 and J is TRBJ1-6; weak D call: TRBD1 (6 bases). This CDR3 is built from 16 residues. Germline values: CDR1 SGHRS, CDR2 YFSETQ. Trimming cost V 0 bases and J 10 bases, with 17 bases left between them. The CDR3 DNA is TGCGCCAGCAGCTTGGCCGGGGAAGGGGGATTATCACCCCTCCACTTT. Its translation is CASSLAGEGGLSPLHF.

CDR3 DNA: TGTGCCAGCACTTTAAGGGGAGAACTCAGCACCGGGGAGCTGTTTTTT. Protein: CASTLRGELSTGELFF. The chain recombines TRBV2 with TRBJ2-2; tentatively, D is TRBD1 or TRBD2 (5 bases each). Trimming took off 7 bases at V and 4 bases at J, with 19 bases between the two ends. The germline V gene encodes CDR1 SNHLY and CDR2 FYNNEI. The CDR3 spans 16 residues.

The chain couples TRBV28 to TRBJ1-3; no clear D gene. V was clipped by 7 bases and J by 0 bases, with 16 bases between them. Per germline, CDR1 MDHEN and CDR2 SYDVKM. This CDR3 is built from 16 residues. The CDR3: CASIPSAGSSGNTIYF. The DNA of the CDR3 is TGTGCCAGCATTCCTTCGGCGGGGAGCTCTGGAAACACCATATATTTT. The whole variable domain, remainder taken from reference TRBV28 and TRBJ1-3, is DVKVTQSSRYLVKRTGEKVFLECVQDMDHENMFWYRQDPGLGLRLIYFSYDVKMKEKGDIPEGYSVSREKKERFSLILESASTNQTSMYLCASIPSAGSSGNTIYFGEGSWLTVV.

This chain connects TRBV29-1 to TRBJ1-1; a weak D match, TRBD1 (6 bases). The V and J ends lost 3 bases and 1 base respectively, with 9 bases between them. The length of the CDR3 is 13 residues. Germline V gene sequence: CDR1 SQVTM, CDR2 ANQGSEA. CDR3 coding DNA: TGCAGCGTTGAGACGGACAGGAACACTGAAGCTTTCTTT. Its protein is CSVETDRNTEAFF.

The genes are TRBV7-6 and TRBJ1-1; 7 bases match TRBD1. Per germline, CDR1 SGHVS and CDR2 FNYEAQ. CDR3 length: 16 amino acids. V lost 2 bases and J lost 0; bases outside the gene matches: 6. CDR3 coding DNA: TGTGCCAGCAGCTTATTCCGGGACAGTATGAACACTGAAGCTTTCTTT. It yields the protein CASSLFRDSMNTEAFF.

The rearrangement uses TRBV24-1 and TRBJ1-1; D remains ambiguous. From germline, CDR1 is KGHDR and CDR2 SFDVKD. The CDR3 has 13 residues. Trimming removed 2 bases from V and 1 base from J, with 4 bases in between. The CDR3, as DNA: TGTGCCACCAGTGATTACTGGAACACTGAAGCTTTCTTT. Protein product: CATSDYWNTEAFF.

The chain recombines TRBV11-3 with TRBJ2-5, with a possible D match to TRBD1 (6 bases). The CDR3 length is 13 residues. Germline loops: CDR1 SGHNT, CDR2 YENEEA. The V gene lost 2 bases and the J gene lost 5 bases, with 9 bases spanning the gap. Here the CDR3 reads CASSLNRVETQYF. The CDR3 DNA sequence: TGTGCCAGCAGCTTAAACAGGGTCGAGACCCAGTACTTC.

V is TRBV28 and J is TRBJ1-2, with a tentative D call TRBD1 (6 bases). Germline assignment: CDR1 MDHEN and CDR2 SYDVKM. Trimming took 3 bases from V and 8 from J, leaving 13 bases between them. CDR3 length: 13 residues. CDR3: CASSFGTPNGYTF. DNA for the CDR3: TGTGCCAGCAGTTTCGGGACACCTAACGGCTACACCTTC.

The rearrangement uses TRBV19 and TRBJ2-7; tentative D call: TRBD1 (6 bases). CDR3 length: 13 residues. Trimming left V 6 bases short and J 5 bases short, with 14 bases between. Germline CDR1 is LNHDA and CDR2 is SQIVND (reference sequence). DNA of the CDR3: TGTGCCAGTAGAGCCAGGGGTCGGGACGAGCAGTACTTC. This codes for CASRARGRDEQYF.

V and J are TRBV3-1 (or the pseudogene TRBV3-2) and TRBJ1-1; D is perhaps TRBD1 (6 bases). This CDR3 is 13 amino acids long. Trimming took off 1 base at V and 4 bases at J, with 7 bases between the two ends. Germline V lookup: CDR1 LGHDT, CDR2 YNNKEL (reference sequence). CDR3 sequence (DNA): TGTGCCAGCAGCCAAGTACAGGGCACTGAAGCTTTCTTT. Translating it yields CASSQVQGTEAFF.

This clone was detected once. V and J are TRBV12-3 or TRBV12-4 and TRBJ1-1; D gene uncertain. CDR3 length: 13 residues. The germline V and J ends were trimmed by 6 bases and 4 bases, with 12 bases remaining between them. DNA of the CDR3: TGTGCCAGCAGGCCCATCCTCGGCACTGAAGCTTTCTTT. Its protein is CASRPILGTEAFF.

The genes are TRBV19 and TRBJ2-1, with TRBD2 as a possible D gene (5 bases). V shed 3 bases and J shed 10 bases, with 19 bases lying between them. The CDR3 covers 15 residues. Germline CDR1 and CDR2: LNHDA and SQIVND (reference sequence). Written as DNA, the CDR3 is TGTGCCAGTAGTATTAATTGGGCGGCAGGCGGGGAGCAGTTCTTC. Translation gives CASSINWAAGGEQFF.

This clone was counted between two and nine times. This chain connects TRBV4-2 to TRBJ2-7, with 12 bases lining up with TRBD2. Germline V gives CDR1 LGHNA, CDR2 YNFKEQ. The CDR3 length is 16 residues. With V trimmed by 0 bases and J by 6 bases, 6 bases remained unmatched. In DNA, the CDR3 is TGTGCCAGCAGCCAAGACGGACTAGCGGGATCTGGCGAGCAGTACTTC. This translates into CASSQDGLAGSGEQYF.

The CDR3 sequence is CASRLAGGAHNEQFF. As DNA, the CDR3 is TGTGCCAGCAGGCTAGCGGGAGGCGCTCACAATGAGCAGTTCTTC. The V call is TRBV3-1 (or the pseudogene TRBV3-2), the J call TRBJ2-1; 11 bases line up with TRBD2. CDR3 length equals 15 residues. With V trimmed by 6 bases and J by 5 bases, 6 bases remained unmatched. The germline CDR1 and CDR2 sequences are LGHDT and YNNKEL (reference sequence).

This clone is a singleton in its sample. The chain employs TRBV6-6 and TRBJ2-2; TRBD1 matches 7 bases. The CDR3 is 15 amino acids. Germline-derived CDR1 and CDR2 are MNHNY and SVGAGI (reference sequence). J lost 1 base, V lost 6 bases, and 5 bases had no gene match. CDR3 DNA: TGTGCCAGCAGGGATCGACAGGGGAACACCGGGGAGCTGTTTTTT. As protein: CASRDRQGNTGELFF.

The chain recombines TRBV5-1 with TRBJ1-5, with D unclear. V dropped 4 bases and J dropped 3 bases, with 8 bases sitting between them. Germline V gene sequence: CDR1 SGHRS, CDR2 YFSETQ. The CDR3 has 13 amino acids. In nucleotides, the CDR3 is TGCGCCAGCAGCATCCAACCCAATCAGCCCCAGCATTTT. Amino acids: CASSIQPNQPQHF.